One and the same sample provided the 18 T cell receptor beta chains below, sequenced in a study of T-cell memory formation after mild COVID-19. TCRdb analysed the 5' RACE reads with MiXCR anew, one entry per CDR3 protein. The top ten hold approximately 22% of the sample, which has 300,000 to 350,000 distinct CDR3 sequences, over 11% seen once. Source material: PBMCs or a T cell subset sorted from them (not recorded which). These receptors were taken from a man younger than 30 who had mild COVID-19 (a few samples of this study predate the infection). Cell type and time point are not known.

This clonotype has more than one count but fewer than ten. The V call is TRBV6-5, the J call TRBJ2-7; 7 bases are a match to TRBD2. The junction had 13 bases not matched to a gene; V was cut back by 2 bases and J by 9 bases. This CDR3 spans 15 amino acids. CDR1 and CDR2 from the germline V gene are MNHEY and SVGAGI. CDR3 residues: CASSYSSWGSGTQYF. The CDR3 DNA follows: TGTGCCAGCAGTTACAGCTCTTGGGGCAGCGGGACGCAGTACTTC.

The rearrangement links TRBV14 to TRBJ1-2; D is uncertain. The V end was cut by 0 bases, the J end by 3 bases, with 14 bases between. The CDR3 runs to 16 residues. In germline, CDR1 is SGHDN, CDR2 FVKESK. The CDR3 region is CASSQESVVSDYGYTF. CDR3 nucleotide sequence: TGTGCCAGCAGCCAAGAGTCGGTGGTCAGCGACTATGGCTACACCTTC.

This clonotype was observed a few times. This rearrangement joins TRBV5-5 to TRBJ2-1; TRBD1 aligns across 7 bases. The CDR3 spans 13 residues. Germline V lookup: CDR1 SGHKS, CDR2 YYEKEE (reference sequence). With 4 bases clipped from V and 5 bases from J, the junction kept 3 bases outside the gene matches. CDR3: CASSPGTDNEQFF. The DNA for the CDR3 is TGTGCCAGCAGCCCGGGGACAGACAATGAGCAGTTCTTC.

This clonotype was picked up a small number of times. The chain joins TRBV5-1 to TRBJ1-1; TRBD1 might be the D (5 bases). Germline CDR1 SGHRS, CDR2 YFSETQ. The CDR3 runs to 18 residues. V was pared by 0 bases and J by 4 bases, with 22 bases between. CDR3 sequence: CASSLGPQGMGYGTEAFF. The CDR3, as DNA: TGCGCCAGCAGCTTGGGTCCCCAGGGTATGGGTTATGGCACTGAAGCTTTCTTT.

This clonotype was seen more than once but under ten times. The chain carries TRBV20-1 and TRBJ2-7; D gene ambiguous. V was clipped by 1 base and J by 4 bases, with 5 bases between them. The germline V gene has CDR1 DFQATT and CDR2 SNEGSKA (reference sequence). The CDR3 totals 11 residues. The CDR3 protein is CSARAGYEQYV. CDR3 nucleotide sequence: TGCAGTGCTAGAGCCGGGTACGAGCAGTACGTC.

This clonotype was seen a handful of times. The J gene is TRBJ1-1, the V gene TRBV9, with D uncertain. Trimming took 7 bases from V and 4 from J, leaving 11 bases between them. Germline V gene sequence: CDR1 SGDLS, CDR2 YYNGEE. The CDR3 runs to 12 residues. The CDR3 is CASAGWSTEAFF. The DNA of the CDR3 is TGTGCCAGCGCCGGGTGGAGCACTGAAGCTTTCTTT.

The V gene is TRBV20-1, the J gene TRBJ1-5; TRBD1 might be the D (6 bases). Trimming pared 3 bases from V and 2 bases from J, leaving 14 bases between. Germline CDR1 and CDR2: DFQATT and SNEGSKA (reference sequence). There are 15 residues in the CDR3. The chain's CDR3 is CSASLPRGGNQPQHF. The CDR3 nucleotides read TGCAGTGCTAGTCTCCCCAGGGGAGGCAATCAGCCCCAGCATTTT.

This clonotype was found a few times. The CDR3 is CASSYGTFDEQFF. The CDR3 DNA is TGCGCCAGCAGCTACGGGACTTTCGATGAGCAGTTCTTC. The chain employs TRBV5-1 and TRBJ2-1, with D perhaps TRBD2 (6 bases). V was shortened by 3 bases and J by 8 bases, with 12 bases between the two germline ends. The CDR3 totals 13 residues. CDR1 and CDR2 from the germline V gene are SGHRS and YFSETQ.

The rearrangement links TRBV5-1 to TRBJ1-4; D ambiguous. V was trimmed by 2 bases and J by 4 bases, leaving 9 bases between them. Germline assignment: CDR1 SGHRS and CDR2 YFSETQ. The CDR3 is made up of 14 amino acids. CDR3 amino acids: CASSFGSGNEKLFF. The CDR3 DNA reads TGCGCCAGCAGCTTTGGTAGCGGTAATGAAAAACTGTTTTTT.

This clonotype was observed a handful of times. This chain connects TRBV6-2 or TRBV6-3 to TRBJ1-1, with 9 bases that match TRBD1. The trim removed 0 bases at V and 5 bases at J, leaving 7 bases unmatched. Germline-derived CDR1 and CDR2 are MNHEY and SVGEGT. The CDR3 sequence is 16 residues long. The CDR3 bases are TGTGCCAGCAGTTACTCGATTCGGACAGGGGCGACTGAAGCTTTCTTT. Its translation: CASSYSIRTGATEAFF.

This clonotype was observed a handful of times. This chain uses TRBV21-1 with TRBJ2-5; the table calls TRBD1, which could not be checked here. TRBV21-1 is described as a pseudogene. The length of the CDR3 is 16 residues. CDR3 sequence: CASSKWRSHRDQTQYF. The CDR3 DNA reads TGTGCCAGCAGCAAGTGGCGATCCCATCGGGATCAGACCCAGTACTTC.

The chain has TRBV14 and TRBJ1-1, with D perhaps TRBD1 (5 bases). CDR1 is SGHDN, CDR2 FVKESK, per germline. The CDR3 sequence is 17 residues long. V lost 4 bases and J 0 bases, leaving 18 bases between the germline ends. CDR3 sequence: CASSPYVGGYMNTEAFF. The CDR3 DNA reads as TGTGCCAGCAGCCCCTATGTGGGGGGGTACATGAACACTGAAGCTTTCTTT. The variable domain in full, completed from reference TRBV14 and TRBJ1-1, reads EAGVTQFPSHSVIEKGQTVTLRCDPISGHDNLYWYRRVMGKEIKFLLHFVKESKQDESGMPNNRFLAERTGGTYSTLKVQPAELEDSGVYFCASSPYVGGYMNTEAFFGQGTRLTVV.

This clonotype was observed a few times. The J gene is TRBJ1-5, the V gene TRBV20-1; TRBD1 is a possible D gene (5 bases). Per the germline V gene, CDR1 is DFQATT and CDR2 is SNEGSKA (reference sequence). The CDR3 extends over 14 amino acids. V lost 3 bases and J 2 bases, leaving 11 bases between the germline ends. CDR3 DNA: TGCAGTGCTAGGGGGGACGGGGGCAATCAGCCCCAGCATTTT. It codes for CSARGDGGNQPQHF.

The rearrangement joins TRBV12-3 or TRBV12-4 to TRBJ2-3; no definite D call. With 2 bases removed from V and 6 bases from J, the gap between germline ends came to 18 bases. CDR3 size: 16 residues. The CDR3 nucleotides are TGTGCCAGCAGTTTAAGCCCGTTAGGGATCCCCGATACGCAGTATTTT. It translates to CASSLSPLGIPDTQYF.

This clonotype was observed a handful of times. V and J are TRBV6-6 and TRBJ2-7, with 8 bases that match TRBD1. Trimming removed 2 bases from V and 5 bases from J; junction bases left unmatched: 8. The CDR3 covers 15 residues. Germline V gives CDR1 MNHNY, CDR2 SVGAGI (reference sequence). The CDR3 DNA follows: TGTGCCAGCAGTTACGCGGACAGGGTGATGGACGAGCAGTACGTC. Its translation is CASSYADRVMDEQYV.

Only a few counts were recorded for this clonotype. The genes are TRBV11-2 and TRBJ2-1, with 15 bases identical to TRBD2. Germline CDR1 SGHAT, CDR2 FQNNGV. The CDR3 spans 18 residues. J lost 8 bases, V lost 5 bases, and 13 bases had no gene match. CDR3 in amino acids: CASSPWTSGGASTDEQFF. CDR3 sequence (DNA): TGTGCCAGCAGCCCGTGGACTAGCGGGGGGGCCTCCACTGATGAGCAGTTCTTC.

This clonotype turned up a few times. CDR3 nucleotides: TGCAGCTACCACCTCGGCGGAAGCACAGATACGCAGTATTTT. Its translation is CSYHLGGSTDTQYF. V usage is TRBV20-1 and J usage is TRBJ2-3; D is unclear. The germline gives CDR1 DFQATT, CDR2 SNEGSKA (reference sequence). CDR3 length equals 14 residues.

This chain links TRBV12-3 or TRBV12-4 with TRBJ2-3, with D possibly being TRBD1 or TRBD2 (6 bases each). Trimming removed 10 bases at V and 1 base at J, with 24 bases between. The CDR3 loop spans 17 amino acids. This CDR3 is CATTPSSRRGGTDTQYF. The CDR3 nucleotides read TGTGCCACAACGCCCTCTAGTAGGAGGGGGGGCACAGATACGCAGTATTTT.